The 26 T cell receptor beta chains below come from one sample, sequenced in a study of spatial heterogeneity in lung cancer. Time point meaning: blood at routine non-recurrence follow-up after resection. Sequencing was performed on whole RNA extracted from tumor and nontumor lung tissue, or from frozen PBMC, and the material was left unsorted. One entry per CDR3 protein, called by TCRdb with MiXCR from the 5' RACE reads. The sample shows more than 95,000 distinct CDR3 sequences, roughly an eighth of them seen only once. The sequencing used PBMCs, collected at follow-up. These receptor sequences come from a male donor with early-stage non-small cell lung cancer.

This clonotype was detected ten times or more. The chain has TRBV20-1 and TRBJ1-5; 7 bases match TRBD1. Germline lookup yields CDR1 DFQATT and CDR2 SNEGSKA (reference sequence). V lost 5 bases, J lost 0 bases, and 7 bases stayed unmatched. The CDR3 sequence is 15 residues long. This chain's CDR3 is CSASKTGSSNQPQHF. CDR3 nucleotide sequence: TGCAGTGCTTCGAAGACAGGGAGTAGCAATCAGCCCCAGCATTTT.

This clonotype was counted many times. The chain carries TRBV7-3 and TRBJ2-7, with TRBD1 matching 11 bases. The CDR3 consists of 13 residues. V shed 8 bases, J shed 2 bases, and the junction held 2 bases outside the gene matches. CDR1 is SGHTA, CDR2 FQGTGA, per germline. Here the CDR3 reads CASGTGGTYEQYF. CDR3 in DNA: TGTGCCAGCGGGACAGGGGGAACCTACGAGCAGTACTTC.

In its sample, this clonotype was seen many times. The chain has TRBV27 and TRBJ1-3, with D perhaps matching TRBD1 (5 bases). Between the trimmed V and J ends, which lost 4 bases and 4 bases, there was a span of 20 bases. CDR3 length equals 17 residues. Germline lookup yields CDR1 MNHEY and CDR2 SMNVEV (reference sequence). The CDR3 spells CASSSHPGGLGGNTIYF. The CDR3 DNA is TGTGCCAGCAGTTCCCATCCCGGGGGATTGGGAGGAAACACCATATATTTT.

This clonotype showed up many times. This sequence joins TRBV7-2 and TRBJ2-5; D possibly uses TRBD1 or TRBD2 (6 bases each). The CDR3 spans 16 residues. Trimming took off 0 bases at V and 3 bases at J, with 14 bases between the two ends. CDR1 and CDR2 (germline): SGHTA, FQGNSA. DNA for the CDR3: TGTGCCAGCAGCTTAGCGCCCTGGAGGGGGGAAGAGACCCAGTACTTC. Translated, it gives CASSLAPWRGEETQYF. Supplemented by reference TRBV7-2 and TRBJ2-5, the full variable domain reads GAGVSQSPSNKVTEKGKDVELRCDPISGHTALYWYRQSLGQGLEFLIYFQGNSAPDKSGLPSDRFSAERTGGSVSTLTIQRTQQEDSAVYLCASSLAPWRGEETQYFGPGTRLLVL.

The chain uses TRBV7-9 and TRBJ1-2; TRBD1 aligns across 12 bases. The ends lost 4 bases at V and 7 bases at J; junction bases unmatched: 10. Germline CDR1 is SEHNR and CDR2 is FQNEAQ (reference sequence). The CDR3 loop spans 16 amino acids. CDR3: CASSSTGTGGSSGYTF. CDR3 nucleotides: TGTGCCAGCAGCTCCACCGGGACAGGGGGCTCTAGTGGCTACACCTTC.

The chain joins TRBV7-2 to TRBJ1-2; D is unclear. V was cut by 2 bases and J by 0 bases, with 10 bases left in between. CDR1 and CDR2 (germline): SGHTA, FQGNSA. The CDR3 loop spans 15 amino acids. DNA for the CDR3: TGTGCCAGCAGCTTACGGCAGGCCACTAACTATGGCTACACCTTC. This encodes CASSLRQATNYGYTF.

CDR3 residues: CASSKGRTNTEAFF. CDR3 coding DNA: TGTGCCAGCAGTAAAGGAAGGACGAACACTGAAGCTTTCTTT. The rearrangement joins TRBV6-5 to TRBJ1-1; D not certain. Germline CDR1 MNHEY, CDR2 SVGAGI. This CDR3 is built from 14 residues. V lost 5 bases to trimming and J lost 1 base, with 11 bases between them.

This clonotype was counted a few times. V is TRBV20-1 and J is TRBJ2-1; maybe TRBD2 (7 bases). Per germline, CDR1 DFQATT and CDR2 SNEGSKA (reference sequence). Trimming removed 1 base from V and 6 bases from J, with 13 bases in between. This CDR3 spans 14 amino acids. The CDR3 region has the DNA TGCAGTGCTAGAGCAAACAGGGAGGGCAATGAGCAGTTCTTC. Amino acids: CSARANREGNEQFF.

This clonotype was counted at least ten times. CDR3 region: CASSEDRLSPLHF. CDR3 nucleotide sequence: TGTGCCAGCAGTGAAGACAGGCTCTCACCCCTCCACTTT. This chain connects TRBV27 to TRBJ1-6, with TRBD1 as a possible D gene (6 bases). Trimming removed 5 bases from V and 10 bases from J, with 12 bases in between. CDR3 size: 13 residues. In germline, CDR1 is MNHEY, CDR2 SMNVEV (reference sequence).

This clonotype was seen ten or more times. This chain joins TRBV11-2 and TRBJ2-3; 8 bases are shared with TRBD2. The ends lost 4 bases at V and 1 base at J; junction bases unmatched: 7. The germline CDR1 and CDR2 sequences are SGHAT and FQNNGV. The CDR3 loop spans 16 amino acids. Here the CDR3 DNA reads TGTGCCAGCAGCTCCGGGAGGGAGGGGGGCACAGATACGCAGTATTTT. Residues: CASSSGREGGTDTQYF.

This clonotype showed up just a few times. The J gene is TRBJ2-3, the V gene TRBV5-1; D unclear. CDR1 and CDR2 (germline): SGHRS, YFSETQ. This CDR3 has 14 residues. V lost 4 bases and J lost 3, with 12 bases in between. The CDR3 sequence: CASSTDRPTDTQYF. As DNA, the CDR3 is TGCGCCAGCAGCACGGACCGTCCTACAGATACGCAGTATTTT.

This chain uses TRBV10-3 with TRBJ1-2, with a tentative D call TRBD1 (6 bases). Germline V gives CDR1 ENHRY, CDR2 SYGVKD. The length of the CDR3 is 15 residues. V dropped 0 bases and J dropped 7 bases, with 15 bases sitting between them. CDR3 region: CAISESDSSWGGYTF. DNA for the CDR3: TGTGCCATCAGTGAGTCGGACAGTTCTTGGGGTGGCTACACCTTC.

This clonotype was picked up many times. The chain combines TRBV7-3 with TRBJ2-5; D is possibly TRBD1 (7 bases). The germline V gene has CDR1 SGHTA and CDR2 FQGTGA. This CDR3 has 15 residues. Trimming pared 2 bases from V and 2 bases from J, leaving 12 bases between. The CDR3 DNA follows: TGTGCCAGCAGCTTAGGAGGGACAGTACAAGAGACCCAGTACTTC. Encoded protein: CASSLGGTVQETQYF.

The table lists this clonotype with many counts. Here the CDR3 DNA reads TGTGCCAGCAGTTACCTTGATGGGGGTGGAGAAAAACTGTTTTTT. Its protein is CASSYLDGGGEKLFF. This chain uses TRBV6-5 with TRBJ1-4, with a weak D call TRBD1 (5 bases). This CDR3 comprises 15 residues. Trimming left V 2 bases short and J 8 bases short, with 15 bases between. Germline CDR1 is MNHEY and CDR2 is SVGAGI.

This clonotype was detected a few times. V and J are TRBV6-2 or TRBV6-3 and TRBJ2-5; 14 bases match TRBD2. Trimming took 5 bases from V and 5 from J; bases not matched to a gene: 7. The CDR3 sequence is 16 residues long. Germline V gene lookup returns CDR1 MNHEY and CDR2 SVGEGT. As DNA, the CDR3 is TGTGCCAGCAGTCTCCCGACTAGCGGGGGGGGCGAGACCCAGTACTTC. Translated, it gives CASSLPTSGGGETQYF.

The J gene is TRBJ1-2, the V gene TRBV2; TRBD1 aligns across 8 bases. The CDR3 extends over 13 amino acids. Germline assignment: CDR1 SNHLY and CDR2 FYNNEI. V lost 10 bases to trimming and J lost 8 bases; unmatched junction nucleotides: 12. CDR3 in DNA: TGTGCCACCCCCCAGGCAGGGGGCGGGGGCTACACCTTC. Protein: CATPQAGGGGYTF. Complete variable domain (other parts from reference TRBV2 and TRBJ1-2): EPEVTQTPSHQVTQMGQEVILRCVPISNHLYFYWYRQILGQKVEFLVSFYNNEISEKSEIFDDQFSVERPDGSNFTLKIRSTKLEDSAMYFCATPQAGGGGYTFGSGTRLTVV.

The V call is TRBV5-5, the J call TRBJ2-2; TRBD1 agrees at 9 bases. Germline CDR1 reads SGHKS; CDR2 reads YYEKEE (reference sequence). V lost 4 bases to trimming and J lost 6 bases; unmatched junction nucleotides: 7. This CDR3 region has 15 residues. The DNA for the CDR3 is TGTGCCAGCAGCGCGGGACAGGGTTTCGCCGGGGAGCTGTTTTTT. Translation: CASSAGQGFAGELFF.

The DNA for the CDR3 is TGTGCCAGCAGTTTCGAGGGACTCCAAGCTTTCTTT. Translating gives CASSFEGLQAFF. V and J are TRBV12-3 or TRBV12-4 and TRBJ1-1, with D possibly matching TRBD1 (5 bases). Trimming left V 3 bases short and J 9 bases short, with 11 bases between. The CDR3 has 12 amino acids.

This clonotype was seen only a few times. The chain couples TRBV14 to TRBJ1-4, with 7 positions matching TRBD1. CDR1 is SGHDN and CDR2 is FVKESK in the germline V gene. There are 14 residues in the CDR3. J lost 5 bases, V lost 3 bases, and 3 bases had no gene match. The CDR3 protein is CASSHTGANEKLFF. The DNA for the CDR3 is TGTGCCAGCAGCCATACAGGGGCGAATGAAAAACTGTTTTTT.

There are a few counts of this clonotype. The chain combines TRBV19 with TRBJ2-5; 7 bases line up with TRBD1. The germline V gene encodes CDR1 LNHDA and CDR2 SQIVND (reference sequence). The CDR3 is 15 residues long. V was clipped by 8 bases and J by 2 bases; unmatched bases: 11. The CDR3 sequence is CASQTGNNQQETQYF. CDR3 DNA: TGTGCCAGTCAGACAGGGAACAACCAACAAGAGACCCAGTACTTC. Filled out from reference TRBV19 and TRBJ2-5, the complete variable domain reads DGGITQSPKYLFRKEGQNVTLSCEQNLNHDAMYWYRQDPGQGLRLIYYSQIVNDFQKGDIAEGYSVSREKKESFPLTVTSAQKNPTAFYLCASQTGNNQQETQYFGPGTRLLVL.

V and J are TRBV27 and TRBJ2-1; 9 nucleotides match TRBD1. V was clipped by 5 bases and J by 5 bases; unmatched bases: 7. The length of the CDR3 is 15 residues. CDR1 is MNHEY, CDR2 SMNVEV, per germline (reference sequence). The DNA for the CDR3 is TGTGCCAGCAGTAAAGGACAGGGGTCCCACAATGAGCAGTTCTTC. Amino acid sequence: CASSKGQGSHNEQFF.

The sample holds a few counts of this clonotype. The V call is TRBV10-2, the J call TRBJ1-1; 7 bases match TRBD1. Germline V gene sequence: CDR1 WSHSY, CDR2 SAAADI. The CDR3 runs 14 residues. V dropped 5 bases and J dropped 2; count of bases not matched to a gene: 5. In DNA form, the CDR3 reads TGCGCCAGCAGTTTTACAGGGGTAAACACTGAAGCTTTCTTT. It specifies CASSFTGVNTEAFF.

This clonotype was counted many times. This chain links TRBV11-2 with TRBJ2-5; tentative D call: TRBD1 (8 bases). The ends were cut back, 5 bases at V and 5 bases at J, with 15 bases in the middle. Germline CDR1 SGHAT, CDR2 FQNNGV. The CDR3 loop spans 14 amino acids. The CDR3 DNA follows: TGTGCCAGCAGCCCACAGGGGGGGAAGGAGACCCAGTACTTC. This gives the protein CASSPQGGKETQYF.

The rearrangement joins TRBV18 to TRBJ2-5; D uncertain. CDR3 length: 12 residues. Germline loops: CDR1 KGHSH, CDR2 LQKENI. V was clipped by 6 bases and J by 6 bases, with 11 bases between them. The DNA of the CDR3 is TGTGCCAGCTCCCCCCAAGAAAAGACCCAGTACTTC. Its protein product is CASSPQEKTQYF.

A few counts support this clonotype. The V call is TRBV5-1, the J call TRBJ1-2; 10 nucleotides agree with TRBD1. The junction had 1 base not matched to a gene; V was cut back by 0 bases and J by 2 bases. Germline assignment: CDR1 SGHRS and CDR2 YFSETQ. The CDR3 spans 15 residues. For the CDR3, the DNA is TGCGCCAGCAGCTTGGCGACAGGGGGCAACTATGGCTACACCTTC. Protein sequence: CASSLATGGNYGYTF. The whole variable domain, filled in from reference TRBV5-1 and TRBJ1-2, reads KAGVTQTPRYLIKTRGQQVTLSCSPISGHRSVSWYQQTPGQGLQFLFEYFSETQRNKGNFPGRFSGRQFSNSRSEMNVSTLELGDSALYLCASSLATGGNYGYTFGSGTRLTVV.

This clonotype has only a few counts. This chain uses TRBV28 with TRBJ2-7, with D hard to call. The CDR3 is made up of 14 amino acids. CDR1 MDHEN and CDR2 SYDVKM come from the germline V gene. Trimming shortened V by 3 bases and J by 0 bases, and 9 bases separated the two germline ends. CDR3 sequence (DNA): TGTGCCAGCAGTTTGACGCCCTCCTCCTACGAGCAGTACTTC. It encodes CASSLTPSSYEQYF.